This TCR beta chain is drawn from a study of blood T cells in healthy people across ages. Study-level results: Both higher diversity and more naive CD4+ cells marked long-lived donors when set against aged donors. The donors' CMV status was not determined, possibly confounding changes in expanded clonotypes. Roughly linearly, TCR beta diversity per million T cells fell as age increased.

With a J-beta primer mix and a sample-barcoded 5' primer, a second PCR ran 7 to 11 cycles. Tags on each cDNA molecule came from a template-switch adaptor with 12 random nucleotides. TCRdb re-analysed the 5' RACE reads in MiXCR, keeping a single row per CDR3 protein. The table has roughly 1.5 million distinct CDR3 sequences, approximately 39% seen once. With respect to this clonotype: Its specificity is not known.

V was clipped by 4 bases and J by 0 bases; unmatched bases: 9. The CDR3 contains 17 residues. The source is a woman under 30 in good health. This chain links TRBV12-3 or TRBV12-4 with TRBJ2-1, with TRBD2 identical over 7 bases. Material for sequencing was blood. The CDR3 sequence: CASSSPGLHSSYNEQFF. Here the CDR3 DNA reads TGTGCCAGCAGTTCGCCGGGACTACATAGCTCCTACAATGAGCAGTTCTTC.